These 30 T cell receptor beta chains were all obtained from the same sample, sequenced in a study of blood T cell repertoires in COVID-19. Sequencing was performed with immunoSEQ multiplex PCR; in TCRdb, only in-frame clones are kept and a portion is missing. The sample lists some 240,000 clones; about four fifths were seen once. The sample was peripheral blood. These receptors all come from an elderly woman with acute or convalescent COVID-19.

V usage is TRBV19 and J usage is TRBJ2-5, with 13 bases aligning to TRBD2. V lost 7 bases and J lost 1; bases outside the gene matches: 3. CDR3 size: 15 residues. Germline CDR1 LNHDA, CDR2 SQIVND (reference sequence). The CDR3 bases are TGTGCCAGTAAGGGGACTAGCGGGACCCAAGAGACCCAGTACTTC. Its protein product is CASKGTSGTQETQYF.

The rearrangement uses TRBV10-3 and TRBJ2-3; a possible D gene is TRBD1 (5 bases). The CDR3 runs 15 residues. Germline V CDR1 and CDR2: ENHRY, SYGVKD. Trimming cost V 8 bases and J 3 bases, with 18 bases left between them. The CDR3 here is CAIGAGKDITDTQYF. The CDR3 DNA reads TGTGCCATCGGGGCCGGTAAGGACATAACAGATACGCAGTATTTT.

The chain is built from TRBV5-1 and TRBJ1-6, with TRBD1 matching 9 bases. With 5 bases clipped from V and 7 bases from J, the junction kept 10 bases outside the gene matches. Per the germline V gene, CDR1 is SGHRS and CDR2 is YFSETQ. The CDR3 contains 16 residues. The DNA of the CDR3 is TGCGCCAGCAGACCTGATACAGGGGGCACGAATTCACCCCTCCACTTT. Translating gives CASRPDTGGTNSPLHF. Looking up the rest from reference TRBV5-1 and TRBJ1-6 gives the full variable domain: KAGVTQTPRYLIKTRGQQVTLSCSPISGHRSVSWYQQTPGQGLQFLFEYFSETQRNKGNFPGRFSGRQFSNSRSEMNVSTLELGDSALYLCASRPDTGGTNSPLHFGNGTRLTVT.

This chain's CDR3 is CASSSGQGAGGELFF. CDR3 sequence (DNA): TGTGCCAGCAGCTCGGGACAGGGGGCAGGCGGGGAGCTGTTTTTT. This chain links TRBV11-3 with TRBJ2-2, with 12 bases fitting TRBD1. Germline loops: CDR1 SGHNT, CDR2 YENEEA. CDR3 length: 15 amino acids. Trimming took 4 bases from V and 7 from J; bases not matched to a gene: 4.

The V and J genes are TRBV28 and TRBJ1-1; TRBD1 might be the D (5 bases). The CDR3 contains 14 residues. Trimming stripped 8 bases from V and 0 bases from J, with 13 bases between. CDR1 is MDHEN and CDR2 is SYDVKM in the germline V gene. The CDR3 is CASWGGALNTEAFF. Here the CDR3 DNA reads TGTGCCAGCTGGGGGGGAGCTTTGAACACTGAAGCTTTCTTT.

V and J are TRBV18 and TRBJ1-1, with D possibly matching TRBD1 (5 bases). CDR1 KGHSH and CDR2 LQKENI come from the germline V gene. The CDR3 has 15 residues. The V end lost 1 base, the J end lost 4 bases, and 13 bases lay between the germline ends. CDR3 DNA sequence: TGTGCCAGCTCACCACAGAAGGGAGGGACCACTGAAGCTTTCTTT. Its translation is CASSPQKGGTTEAFF.

Concerning this clone: A read error may be the cause here, since a much bigger clone is one base away. The chain combines TRBV4-2 with TRBJ2-6; D unclear. This CDR3 has 15 residues. Trimming took 0 bases from V and 0 from J, leaving 3 bases between them. Per the germline V gene, CDR1 is LGHNA and CDR2 is YNFKEQ. The DNA of the CDR3 is TGTGCCAGCAGCCAAGACAGCTCTGGGGCCAACGTCCTGACTTTC. This sequence encodes CASSQDSSGANVLTF.

In its sample, this clone was seen a few times. The CDR3 DNA follows: TGCGCCAGCAGCTTGTCCACACAATCGAACACCGGGGAGCTGTTTTTT. This gives the protein CASSLSTQSNTGELFF. V and J are TRBV5-1 and TRBJ2-2; no clear D. Germline CDR1 SGHRS, CDR2 YFSETQ. Trimming cost V 1 base and J 0 bases, with 10 bases left between them. This CDR3 has 16 residues.

This clone has more than one count but fewer than ten. This chain joins TRBV5-1 and TRBJ1-3; D gene unclear. With 4 bases removed from V and 0 bases from J, the gap between germline ends came to 8 bases. Germline CDR1 SGHRS, CDR2 YFSETQ. CDR3 length equals 14 residues. The CDR3 DNA sequence: TGCGCCAGCAGCGAGGAGGGCTCTGGAAACACCATATATTTT. Translation gives CASSEEGSGNTIYF.

The rearrangement links TRBV30 to TRBJ1-2; the match to TRBD1 covers 8 bases. CDR3 length: 14 amino acids. Trimming at V came to 0 bases and at J to 7 bases, leaving 7 bases not matched to a gene. CDR1 is GTSNPN, CDR2 SVGIG, per germline (reference sequence). CDR3 in amino acids: CAWSVRWTGPGYTF. In DNA form, the CDR3 reads TGTGCCTGGAGTGTACGATGGACAGGGCCTGGCTACACCTTC.

This sequence joins TRBV5-5 and TRBJ1-1; unclear D gene. The CDR3 is made up of 14 amino acids. The ends were cut back, 0 bases at V and 1 base at J, with 7 bases in the middle. From germline, CDR1 is SGHKS and CDR2 YYEKEE (reference sequence). Here the CDR3 DNA reads TGTGCCAGCAGCTTGGGCGGCGGGAACACTGAAGCTTTCTTT. Translated, it gives CASSLGGGNTEAFF.

The chain couples TRBV19 to TRBJ1-2, with a tentative D call TRBD1 (6 bases). Germline CDR1 and CDR2: LNHDA and SQIVND (reference sequence). The CDR3 covers 16 residues. V was shortened by 7 bases and J by 8 bases, with 26 bases between the two germline ends. The CDR3 is CASTTSGGAGSRGYTF. The CDR3, as DNA: TGTGCCAGTACCACTTCGGGGGGGGCAGGGAGTCGCGGCTACACCTTC. Filled out from reference TRBV19 and TRBJ1-2, the complete variable domain reads DGGITQSPKYLFRKEGQNVTLSCEQNLNHDAMYWYRQDPGQGLRLIYYSQIVNDFQKGDIAEGYSVSREKKESFPLTVTSAQKNPTAFYLCASTTSGGAGSRGYTFGSGTRLTVV.

The chain links TRBV5-4 to TRBJ2-2; 7 bases fit TRBD1. CDR3 length: 16 residues. Germline lookup yields CDR1 SGHNT and CDR2 YYREEE (reference sequence). J was trimmed by 0 bases and V by 4 bases; bases with no gene match: 6. The CDR3 DNA sequence: TGTGCCAGCAGCCCAGGACAGGTATCGAACACCGGGGAGCTGTTTTTT. It codes for CASSPGQVSNTGELFF.

The gene calls are TRBV5-1 and TRBJ2-2; TRBD1 matches 7 bases. From germline, CDR1 is SGHRS and CDR2 YFSETQ. Trimming took 0 bases from V and 3 from J; bases not matched to a gene: 5. This CDR3 spans 16 amino acids. This CDR3 is CASSLEGTVDTGELFF. The DNA of the CDR3 is TGCGCCAGCAGCTTGGAGGGGACAGTAGACACCGGGGAGCTGTTTTTT.

The chain recombines TRBV5-1 with TRBJ1-4; no reliable D call. Deletions cut 4 bases from V and 0 bases from J, with 7 bases between. CDR1 is SGHRS, CDR2 YFSETQ, per germline. This CDR3 spans 14 amino acids. This CDR3 reads CASSPRSTNEKLFF. As DNA, the CDR3 is TGCGCCAGCAGCCCGAGATCAACTAATGAAAAACTGTTTTTT.

The gene calls are TRBV4-1 and TRBJ1-4, with TRBD1 identical over 8 bases. Unmatched junction bases numbered 5, after V lost 1 base and J lost 7 bases. Germline V gives CDR1 MGHRA, CDR2 YSYEKL. CDR3 length: 15 amino acids. CDR3 loop: CASSQGTGTREKLFF. The CDR3, as DNA: TGCGCCAGCAGCCAAGGGACAGGGACTCGTGAAAAACTGTTTTTT.

Concerning this clone itself: An end of the junction differs from the germline gene, which may be a read error. The rearrangement links TRBV7-2 to TRBJ2-5, with a weak D call TRBD1 (6 bases). Per the germline V gene, CDR1 is SGHTA and CDR2 is FQGNSA. The CDR3 has 12 amino acids. CDR3 protein: CASSLGQGPPNF. The CDR3 DNA reads as TGTGCCAGCAGCTTAGGCCAGGGGCCACCCAACTTC. Full variable domain (outside the CDR3, taken from reference TRBV7-2 and TRBJ2-5): GAGVSQSPSNKVTEKGKDVELRCDPISGHTALYWYRQSLGQGLEFLIYFQGNSAPDKSGLPSDRFSAERTGGSVSTLTIQRTQQEDSAVYLCASSLGQGPPNFGPGTRLLVL.

This clone was seen once. The rearrangement links TRBV7-9 to TRBJ2-1, with no clear D. V dropped 2 bases and J dropped 6 bases, with 5 bases sitting between them. The CDR3 spans 12 residues. Per the germline V gene, CDR1 is SEHNR and CDR2 is FQNEAQ (reference sequence). The CDR3 nucleotides are TGTGCCAGCAGCTTATCACTCAATGAGCAGTTCTTC. This gives the protein CASSLSLNEQFF.

This clone was detected only a few times. This chain joins TRBV28 and TRBJ2-7; D might be TRBD1 (6 bases). The CDR3 contains 12 residues. Trimming took 9 bases from V and 0 from J, leaving 9 bases between them. The germline V gene has CDR1 MDHEN and CDR2 SYDVKM. CDR3 amino acids: CASTRGSYEQYF. The DNA for the CDR3 is TGTGCCAGTACCAGGGGCTCCTACGAGCAGTACTTC.

The rearrangement joins TRBV19 to TRBJ1-3; D may be TRBD1 (6 bases). Trimming stripped 4 bases from V and 11 bases from J, with 18 bases between. Germline assignment: CDR1 LNHDA and CDR2 SQIVND (reference sequence). This CDR3 comprises 14 residues. CDR3: CASSTGQTGKAIYF. In DNA, the CDR3 is TGTGCCAGTAGTACCGGACAAACAGGGAAAGCCATATATTTT.

The chain joins TRBV12-5 to TRBJ2-3, with 7 bases that match TRBD1. Germline V gene sequence: CDR1 LGHNT, CDR2 FRNRAP. V dropped 4 bases and J dropped 1; count of bases not matched to a gene: 5. CDR3 length equals 15 residues. The CDR3 spells CASGSRQGRTDTQYF. The CDR3 bases are TGTGCTAGTGGTTCTAGACAGGGTCGCACAGATACGCAGTATTTT.

Worth noting for this clone: The sample carries other DNA sequences with the same CDR3. The V gene is TRBV19, the J gene TRBJ2-7; D remains ambiguous. This CDR3 contains 13 residues. The germline CDR1 and CDR2 sequences are LNHDA and SQIVND (reference sequence). Between the trimmed V and J ends, which lost 3 bases and 0 bases, there was a span of 6 bases. The CDR3, as DNA: TGTGCCAGTAGTATGCGGATCTCCTACGAGCAGTACTTC. Translated: CASSMRISYEQYF.

Comment on this clone: The same CDR3 arises from other DNA sequences in this sample as well. This chain uses TRBV29-1 with TRBJ2-5; 9 bases agree with TRBD1. V lost 6 bases, J lost 5 bases, and 4 bases stayed unmatched. Germline assignment: CDR1 SQVTM and CDR2 ANQGSEA. This CDR3 has 12 amino acids. CDR3 in amino acids: CSVGQGQETQYF. The DNA of the CDR3 is TGCAGCGTCGGACAGGGGCAGGAGACCCAGTACTTC. The full variable domain, in which reference TRBV29-1 and TRBJ2-5 provide the parts outside the CDR3, is SAVISQKPSRDICQRGTSLTIQCQVDSQVTMMFWYRQQPGQSLTLIATANQGSEATYESGFVIDKFPISRPNLTFSTLTVSNMSPEDSSIYLCSVGQGQETQYFGPGTRLLVL.

The chain recombines TRBV5-6 with TRBJ1-5; 8 bases are a match to TRBD1. The CDR3 runs 15 residues. CDR1 SGHDT and CDR2 YYEEEE come from the germline V gene. Trimming took 4 bases from V and 5 from J; bases not matched to a gene: 8. DNA for the CDR3: TGTGCCAGCAGCCTAAGGACAGGGAAGGATCAGCCCCAGCATTTT. Protein sequence: CASSLRTGKDQPQHF. Filled out from reference TRBV5-6 and TRBJ1-5, the complete variable domain reads DAGVTQSPTHLIKTRGQQVTLRCSPKSGHDTVSWYQQALGQGPQFIFQYYEEEERQRGNFPDRFSGHQFPNYSSELNVNALLLGDSALYLCASSLRTGKDQPQHFGDGTRLSIL.

J is TRBJ2-1 and V is TRBV25-1; D remains ambiguous. Trimming took 2 bases from V and 1 from J, leaving 12 bases between them. The CDR3 has 16 residues. CDR1 is MGHDK, CDR2 SYGVNS, per germline. The CDR3 coding sequence is TGTGCCAGCAGTGAACCCACAGTTTTGTCCTACAATGAGCAGTTCTTC. Protein sequence: CASSEPTVLSYNEQFF.

This chain uses TRBV4-1 with TRBJ1-1, with a tentative D call TRBD1 (5 bases). This CDR3 is built from 16 residues. V was cut by 0 bases and J by 3 bases, with 14 bases left in between. Germline V gene lookup returns CDR1 MGHRA and CDR2 YSYEKL. DNA for the CDR3: TGCGCCAGCAGCCAAGATCAAGGGGAATTTTACACTGAAGCTTTCTTT. As protein: CASSQDQGEFYTEAFF.

In its sample, this clone ranks as large. This rearrangement joins TRBV7-9 to TRBJ1-1, with a possible D match to TRBD1 (6 bases). Trimming removed 7 bases from V and 1 base from J, with 13 bases in between. CDR1 and CDR2 (germline): SEHNR, FQNEAQ (reference sequence). The length of the CDR3 is 14 residues. The CDR3, as DNA: TGTGCCAGCAACACAGGGAGCGCGAACACTGAAGCTTTCTTT. Residues: CASNTGSANTEAFF.

The chain links TRBV28 to TRBJ2-5, with TRBD2 identical over 9 bases. V trimming: 8 bases; J trimming: 1 base; junction bases outside the gene matches: 5. From germline, CDR1 is MDHEN and CDR2 SYDVKM. There are 14 residues in the CDR3. The CDR3 protein is CASSVAGVQETQYF. CDR3 DNA: TGTGCCAGCTCGGTAGCGGGGGTCCAAGAGACCCAGTACTTC.

V gene TRBV13 combines with J gene TRBJ2-1, with 13 bases fitting TRBD2. Looked up from germline, CDR1 is PRHDT and CDR2 is FYEKMQ (reference sequence). V lost 4 bases and J lost 4; bases outside the gene matches: 10. CDR3 length: 18 amino acids. The CDR3 DNA follows: TGTGCCAGCAGCTCCCTCACTAGCGGGGGGGCCTTTTACAATGAGCAGTTCTTC. Translation gives CASSSLTSGGAFYNEQFF.

The rearrangement uses TRBV24-1 and TRBJ1-5; D ambiguous. V dropped 4 bases and J dropped 1 base, with 13 bases sitting between them. Germline V lookup: CDR1 KGHDR, CDR2 SFDVKD. The length of the CDR3 is 16 residues. The CDR3: CATSDPAAGSNQPQHF. CDR3 bases: TGTGCCACCAGTGACCCCGCGGCGGGGAGCAATCAGCCCCAGCATTTT.